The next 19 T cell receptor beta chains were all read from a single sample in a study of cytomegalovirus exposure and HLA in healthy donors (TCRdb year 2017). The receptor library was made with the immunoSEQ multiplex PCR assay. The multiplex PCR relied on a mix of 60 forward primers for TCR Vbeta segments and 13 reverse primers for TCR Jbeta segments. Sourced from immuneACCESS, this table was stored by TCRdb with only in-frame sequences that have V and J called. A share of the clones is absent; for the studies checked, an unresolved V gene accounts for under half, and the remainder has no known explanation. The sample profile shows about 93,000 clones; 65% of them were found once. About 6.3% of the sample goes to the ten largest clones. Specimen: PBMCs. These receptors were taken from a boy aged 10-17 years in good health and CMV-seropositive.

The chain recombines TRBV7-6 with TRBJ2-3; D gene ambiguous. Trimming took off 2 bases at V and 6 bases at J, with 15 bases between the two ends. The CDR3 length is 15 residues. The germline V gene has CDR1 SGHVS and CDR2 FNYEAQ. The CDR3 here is CASSLSLTPRDTQYF. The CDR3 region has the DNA TGTGCCAGCAGCTTAAGCCTCACTCCCCGGGATACGCAGTATTTT.

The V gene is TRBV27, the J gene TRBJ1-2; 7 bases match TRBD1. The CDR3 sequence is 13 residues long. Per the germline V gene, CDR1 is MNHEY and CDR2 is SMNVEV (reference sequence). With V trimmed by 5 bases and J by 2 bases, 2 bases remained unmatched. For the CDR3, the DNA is TGTGCCAGCAGTCTGACAGGGAACTATGGCTACACCTTC. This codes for CASSLTGNYGYTF.

The chain's CDR3 is CASSVTSGIGNEQFF. In DNA, the CDR3 is TGTGCCAGCAGCGTGACTAGCGGAATTGGGAATGAGCAGTTCTTC. The chain combines TRBV9 with TRBJ2-1; 9 bases align to TRBD2. CDR1 and CDR2 (germline): SGDLS, YYNGEE. The CDR3 covers 15 residues. The V and J ends lost 2 bases and 7 bases, in that order; junction bases with no gene match: 7.

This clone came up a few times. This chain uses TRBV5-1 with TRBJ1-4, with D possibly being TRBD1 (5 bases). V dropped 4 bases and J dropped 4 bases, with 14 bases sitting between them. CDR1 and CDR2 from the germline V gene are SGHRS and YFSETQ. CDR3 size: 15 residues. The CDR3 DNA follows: TGCGCCAGCAGCGGAGGGGTTTCAATTAATGAAAAACTGTTTTTT. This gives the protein CASSGGVSINEKLFF.

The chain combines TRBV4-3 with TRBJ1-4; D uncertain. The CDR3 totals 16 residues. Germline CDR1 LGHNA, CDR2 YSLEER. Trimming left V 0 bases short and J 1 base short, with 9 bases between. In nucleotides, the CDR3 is TGCGCCAGCAGCCAAGAAACTATCCAAACTAATGAAAAACTGTTTTTT. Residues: CASSQETIQTNEKLFF.

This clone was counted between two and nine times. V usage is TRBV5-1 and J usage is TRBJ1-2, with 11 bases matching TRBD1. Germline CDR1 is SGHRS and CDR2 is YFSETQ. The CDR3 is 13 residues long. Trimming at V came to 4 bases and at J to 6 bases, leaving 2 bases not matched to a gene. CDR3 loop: CASSTGQGDGYTF. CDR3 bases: TGCGCCAGCAGCACGGGACAGGGGGATGGCTACACCTTC.

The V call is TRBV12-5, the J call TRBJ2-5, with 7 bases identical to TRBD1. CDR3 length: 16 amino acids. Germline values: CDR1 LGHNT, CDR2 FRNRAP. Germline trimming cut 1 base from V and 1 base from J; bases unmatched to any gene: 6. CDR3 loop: CASGLGAGGSQETQYF. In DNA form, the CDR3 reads TGTGCTAGTGGTTTGGGGGCAGGGGGATCCCAAGAGACCCAGTACTTC.

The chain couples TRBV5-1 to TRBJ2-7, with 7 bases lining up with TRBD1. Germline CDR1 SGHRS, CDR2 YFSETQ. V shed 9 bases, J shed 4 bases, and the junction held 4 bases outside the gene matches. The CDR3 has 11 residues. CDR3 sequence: CATPDRYEQYF. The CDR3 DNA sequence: TGCGCCACTCCGGACAGGTACGAGCAGTACTTC.

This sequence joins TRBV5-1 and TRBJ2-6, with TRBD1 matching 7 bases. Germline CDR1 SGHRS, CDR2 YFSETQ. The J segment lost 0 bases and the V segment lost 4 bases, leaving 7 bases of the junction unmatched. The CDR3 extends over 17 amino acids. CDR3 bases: TGCGCCAGCAGCCCGACAGGGATCGGCTCTGGGGCCAACGTCCTGACTTTC. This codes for CASSPTGIGSGANVLTF.

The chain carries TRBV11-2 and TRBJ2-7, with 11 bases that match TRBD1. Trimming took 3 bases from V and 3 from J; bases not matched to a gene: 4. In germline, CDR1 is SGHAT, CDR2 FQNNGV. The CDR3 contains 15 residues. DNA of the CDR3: TGTGCCAGCAGCTTGCAGGGACAGGGGGGCTACGAGCAGTACTTC. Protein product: CASSLQGQGGYEQYF. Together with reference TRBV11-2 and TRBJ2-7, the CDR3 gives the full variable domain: EAGVAQSPRYKIIEKRQSVAFWCNPISGHATLYWYQQILGQGPKLLIQFQNNGVVDDSQLPKDRFSAERLKGVDSTLKIQPAKLEDSAVYLCASSLQGQGGYEQYFGPGTRLTVT.

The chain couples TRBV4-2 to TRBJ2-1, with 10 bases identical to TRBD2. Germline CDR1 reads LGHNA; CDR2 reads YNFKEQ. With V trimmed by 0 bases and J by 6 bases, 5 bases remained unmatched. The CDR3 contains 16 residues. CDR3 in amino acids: CASSQELPSGSNEQFF. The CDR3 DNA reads TGTGCCAGCAGCCAAGAACTCCCTAGCGGGAGCAATGAGCAGTTCTTC.

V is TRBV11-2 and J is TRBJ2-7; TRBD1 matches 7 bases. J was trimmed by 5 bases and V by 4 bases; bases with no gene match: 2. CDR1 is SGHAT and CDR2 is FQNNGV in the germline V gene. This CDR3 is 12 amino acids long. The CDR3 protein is CASSWTGDEQYF. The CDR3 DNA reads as TGTGCCAGCAGCTGGACAGGCGACGAGCAGTACTTC.

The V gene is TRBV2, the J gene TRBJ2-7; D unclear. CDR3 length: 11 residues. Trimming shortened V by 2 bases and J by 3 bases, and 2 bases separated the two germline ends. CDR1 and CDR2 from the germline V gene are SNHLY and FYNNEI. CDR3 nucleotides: TGTGCCAGCAGTGAATACTACGAGCAGTACTTC. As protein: CASSEYYEQYF.

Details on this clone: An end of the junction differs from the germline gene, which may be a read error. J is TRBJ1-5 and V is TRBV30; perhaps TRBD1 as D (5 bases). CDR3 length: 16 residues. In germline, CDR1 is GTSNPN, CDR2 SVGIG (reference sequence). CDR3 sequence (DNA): TGTGCCTGGAGGCCCCCGGGACTCGCGAGCAATCAGCCCCAGAATTTT. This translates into CAWRPPGLASNQPQNF.

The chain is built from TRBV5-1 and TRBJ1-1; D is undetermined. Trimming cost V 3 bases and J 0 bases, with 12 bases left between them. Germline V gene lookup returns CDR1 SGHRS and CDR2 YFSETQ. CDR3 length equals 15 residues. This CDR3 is CASSSSGVMNTEAFF. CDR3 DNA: TGCGCCAGCAGCTCCTCCGGAGTGATGAACACTGAAGCTTTCTTT.

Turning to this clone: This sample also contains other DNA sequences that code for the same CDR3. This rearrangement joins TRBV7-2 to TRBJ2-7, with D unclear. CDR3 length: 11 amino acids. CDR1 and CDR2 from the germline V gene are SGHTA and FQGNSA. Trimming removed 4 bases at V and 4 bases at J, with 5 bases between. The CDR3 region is CASSSLYEQYF. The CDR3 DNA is TGTGCCAGCAGCTCACTTTACGAGCAGTACTTC. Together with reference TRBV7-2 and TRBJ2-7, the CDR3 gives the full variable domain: GAGVSQSPSNKVTEKGKDVELRCDPISGHTALYWYRQSLGQGLEFLIYFQGNSAPDKSGLPSDRFSAERTGGSVSTLTIQRTQQEDSAVYLCASSSLYEQYFGPGTRLTVT.

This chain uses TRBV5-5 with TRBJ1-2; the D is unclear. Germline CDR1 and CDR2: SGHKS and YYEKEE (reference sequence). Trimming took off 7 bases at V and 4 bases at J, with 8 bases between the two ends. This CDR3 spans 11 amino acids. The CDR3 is CASSGGYGYTF. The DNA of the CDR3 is TGTGCCAGCTCGGGAGGCTATGGCTACACCTTC.

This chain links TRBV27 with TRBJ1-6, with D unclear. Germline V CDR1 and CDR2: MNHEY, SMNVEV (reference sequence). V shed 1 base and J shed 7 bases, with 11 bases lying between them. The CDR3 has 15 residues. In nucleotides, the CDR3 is TGTGCCAGCAGTTTATTCTTCCTAGGCAATTCACCCCTCCACTTT. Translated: CASSLFFLGNSPLHF.

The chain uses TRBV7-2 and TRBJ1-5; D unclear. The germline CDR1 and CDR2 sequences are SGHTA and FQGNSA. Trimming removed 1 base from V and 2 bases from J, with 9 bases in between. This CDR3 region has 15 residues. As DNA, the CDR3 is TGTGCCAGCAGCTTAGGGTCCGGTGGCAATCAGCCCCAGCATTTT. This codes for CASSLGSGGNQPQHF.